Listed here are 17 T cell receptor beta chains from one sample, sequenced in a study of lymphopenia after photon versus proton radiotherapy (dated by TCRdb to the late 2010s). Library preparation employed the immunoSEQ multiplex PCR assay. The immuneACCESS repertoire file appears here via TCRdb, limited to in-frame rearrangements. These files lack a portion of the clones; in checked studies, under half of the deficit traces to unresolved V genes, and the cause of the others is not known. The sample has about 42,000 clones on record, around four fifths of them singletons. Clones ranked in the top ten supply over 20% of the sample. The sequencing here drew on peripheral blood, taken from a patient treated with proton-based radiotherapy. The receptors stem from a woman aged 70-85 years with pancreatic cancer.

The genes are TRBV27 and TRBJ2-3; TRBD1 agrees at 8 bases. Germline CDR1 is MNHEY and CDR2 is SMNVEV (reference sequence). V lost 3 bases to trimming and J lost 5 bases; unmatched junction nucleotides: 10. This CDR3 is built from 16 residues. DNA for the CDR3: TGTGCCAGCAGTTTCCTCGACAGGGGAGCGGGAGATACGCAGTATTTT. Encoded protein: CASSFLDRGAGDTQYF.

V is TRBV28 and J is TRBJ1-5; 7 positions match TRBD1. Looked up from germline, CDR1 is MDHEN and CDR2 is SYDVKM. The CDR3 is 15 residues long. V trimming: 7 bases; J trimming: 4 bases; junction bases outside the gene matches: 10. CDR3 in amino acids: CASKTSTGQNQPQHF. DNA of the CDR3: TGTGCCAGCAAGACCTCGACAGGGCAAAATCAGCCCCAGCATTTT.

The CDR3, as DNA: TGTGCCAGCAGCCTCGGGAGGGCCTTGAGGGCCGGGGAGCTGTTTTTT. It yields the protein CASSLGRALRAGELFF. This chain connects TRBV2 to TRBJ2-2, with TRBD2 identical over 8 bases. This CDR3 is built from 16 residues. Germline values: CDR1 SNHLY, CDR2 FYNNEI. The trim removed 6 bases at V and 6 bases at J, leaving 12 bases unmatched.

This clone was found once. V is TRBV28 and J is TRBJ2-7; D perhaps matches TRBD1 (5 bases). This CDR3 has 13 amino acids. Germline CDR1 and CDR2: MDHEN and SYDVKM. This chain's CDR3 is CATSLAGPYEQYF. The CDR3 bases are TGTGCGACCTCTTTGGCAGGGCCCTACGAGCAGTACTTC.

CDR3: CASSLDRINQPQHF. DNA of the CDR3: TGTGCCAGCAGCTTAGATAGGATAAATCAGCCCCAGCATTTT. V usage is TRBV7-2 and J usage is TRBJ1-5, with D hard to call. CDR1 and CDR2 from the germline V gene are SGHTA and FQGNSA. The CDR3 sequence is 14 residues long. V dropped 1 base and J dropped 4 bases, with 8 bases sitting between them. Full variable domain (remainder filled in from reference TRBV7-2 and TRBJ1-5): GAGVSQSPSNKVTEKGKDVELRCDPISGHTALYWYRQSLGQGLEFLIYFQGNSAPDKSGLPSDRFSAERTGGSVSTLTIQRTQQEDSAVYLCASSLDRINQPQHFGDGTRLSIL.

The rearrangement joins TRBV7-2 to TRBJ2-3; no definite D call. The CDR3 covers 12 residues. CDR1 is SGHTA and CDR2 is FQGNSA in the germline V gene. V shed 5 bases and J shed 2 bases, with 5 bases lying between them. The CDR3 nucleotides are TGTGCCAGCAGCCCTGTCACAGATACGCAGTATTTT. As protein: CASSPVTDTQYF.

In DNA, the CDR3 is TGCGCCAGCGTAGTAGGGGTAGGACAGGTTAACAATGAGCAGTTCTTC. Translated: CASVVGVGQVNNEQFF. The rearrangement links TRBV5-1 to TRBJ2-1; 7 bases are shared with TRBD1. CDR1 is SGHRS and CDR2 is YFSETQ in the germline V gene. Unmatched junction bases numbered 15, after V lost 7 bases and J lost 5 bases. The CDR3 contains 16 residues.

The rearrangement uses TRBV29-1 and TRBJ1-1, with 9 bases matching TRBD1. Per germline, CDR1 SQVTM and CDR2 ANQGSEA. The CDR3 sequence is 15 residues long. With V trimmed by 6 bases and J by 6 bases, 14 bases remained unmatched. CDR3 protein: CSVLQGAGGRAEAFF. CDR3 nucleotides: TGCAGCGTACTACAGGGGGCTGGGGGGCGCGCTGAAGCTTTCTTT.

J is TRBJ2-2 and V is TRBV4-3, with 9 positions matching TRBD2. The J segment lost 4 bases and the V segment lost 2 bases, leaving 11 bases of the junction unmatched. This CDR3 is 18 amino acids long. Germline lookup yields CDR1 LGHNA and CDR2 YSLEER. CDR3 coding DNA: TGCGCCAGCAGCCAACTAATGGGGGGGACTAGCTTCACCGGGGAGCTGTTTTTT. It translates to CASSQLMGGTSFTGELFF.

CDR3 DNA: TGCAGCGTTGTAGTCGGGCTTCTCTACGAGCAGTACTTC. Translation: CSVVVGLLYEQYF. The rearrangement joins TRBV29-1 to TRBJ2-7, with no clear D. The V end was cut by 4 bases, the J end by 3 bases, with 13 bases between. Per germline, CDR1 SQVTM and CDR2 ANQGSEA. This CDR3 has 13 residues.

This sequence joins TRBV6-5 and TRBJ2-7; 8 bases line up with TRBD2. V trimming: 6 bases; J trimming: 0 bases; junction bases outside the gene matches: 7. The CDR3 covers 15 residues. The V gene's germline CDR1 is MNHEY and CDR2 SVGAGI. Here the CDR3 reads CASRTSGGSSYEQYF. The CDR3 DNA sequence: TGTGCCAGCAGGACGAGCGGGGGTAGCTCCTACGAGCAGTACTTC.

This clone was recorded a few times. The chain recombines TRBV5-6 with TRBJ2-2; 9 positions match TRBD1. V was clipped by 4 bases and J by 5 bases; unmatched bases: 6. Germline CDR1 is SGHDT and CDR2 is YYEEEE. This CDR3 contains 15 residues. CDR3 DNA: TGTGCCAGCAGCAGTGGACAGGGGAGGACCGGGGAGCTGTTTTTT. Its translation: CASSSGQGRTGELFF.

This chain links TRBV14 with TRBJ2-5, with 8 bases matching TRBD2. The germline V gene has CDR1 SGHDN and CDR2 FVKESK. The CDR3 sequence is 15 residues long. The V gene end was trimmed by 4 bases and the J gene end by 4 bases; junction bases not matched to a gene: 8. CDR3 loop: CASSRVAGPSETQYF. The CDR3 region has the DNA TGTGCCAGCAGCCGAGTAGCGGGACCCTCAGAGACCCAGTACTTC.

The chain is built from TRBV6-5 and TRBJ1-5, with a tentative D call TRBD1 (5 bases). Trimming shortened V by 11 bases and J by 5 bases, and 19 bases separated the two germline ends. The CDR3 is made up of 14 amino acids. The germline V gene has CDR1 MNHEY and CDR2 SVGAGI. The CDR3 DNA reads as TGTGCCGGAAAACTGGCAGGGTTGGATCAGCCCCAGCATTTT. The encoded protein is CAGKLAGLDQPQHF.

CDR3 amino acids: CASSLGPGGTTDTQYF. In nucleotides, the CDR3 is TGTGCCAGCAGTTTGGGCCCAGGGGGCACGACAGATACGCAGTATTTT. The rearrangement uses TRBV27 and TRBJ2-3, with 8 bases aligning to TRBD1. The trim removed 3 bases at V and 3 bases at J, leaving 8 bases unmatched. In germline, CDR1 is MNHEY, CDR2 SMNVEV (reference sequence). There are 16 residues in the CDR3.

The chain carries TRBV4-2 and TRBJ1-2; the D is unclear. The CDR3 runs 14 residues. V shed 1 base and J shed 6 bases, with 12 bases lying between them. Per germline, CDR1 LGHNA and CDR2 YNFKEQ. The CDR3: CASSQALGRDGYTF. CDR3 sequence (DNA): TGTGCCAGCAGCCAAGCTCTAGGGAGGGATGGCTACACCTTC.

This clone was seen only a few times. CDR3 in amino acids: CASRGRRNSNQPQHF. In DNA form, the CDR3 reads TGTGCCAGCAGGGGGCGTAGGAACTCCAATCAGCCCCAGCATTTT. The chain carries TRBV6-6 and TRBJ1-5, with a tentative D call TRBD1 (5 bases). V was clipped by 6 bases and J by 3 bases, with 15 bases between them. The V gene's germline CDR1 is MNHNY and CDR2 SVGAGI (reference sequence). This CDR3 spans 15 amino acids.